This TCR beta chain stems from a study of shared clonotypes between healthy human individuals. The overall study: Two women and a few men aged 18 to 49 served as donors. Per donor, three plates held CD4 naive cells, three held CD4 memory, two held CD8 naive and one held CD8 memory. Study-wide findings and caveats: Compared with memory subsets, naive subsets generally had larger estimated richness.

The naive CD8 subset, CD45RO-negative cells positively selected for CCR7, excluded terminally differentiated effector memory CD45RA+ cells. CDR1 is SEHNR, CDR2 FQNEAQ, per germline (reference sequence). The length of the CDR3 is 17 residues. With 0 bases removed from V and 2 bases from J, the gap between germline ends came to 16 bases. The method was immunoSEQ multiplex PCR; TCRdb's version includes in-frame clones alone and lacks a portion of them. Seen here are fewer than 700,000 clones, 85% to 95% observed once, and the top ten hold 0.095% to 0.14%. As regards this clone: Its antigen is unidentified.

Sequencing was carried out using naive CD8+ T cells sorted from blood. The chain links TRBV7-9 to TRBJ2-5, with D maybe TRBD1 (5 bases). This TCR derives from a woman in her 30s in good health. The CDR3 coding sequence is TGTGCCAGCAGCTTAGCGGTAACCCCTAAGGGGCAAGAGACCCAGTACTTC. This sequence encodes CASSLAVTPKGQETQYF.